This T cell receptor (beta chain) came from a study of T cell responses to AZD1222 COVID-19 vaccine. Study observations and caveats: Spike-specific TCR breadth and depth both grew after two AZD1222 doses. Unmutated variant regions are reportedly targeted by nearly half of spike-specific TCRs.

Regarding this clone: The antigen remains unidentified.

The CDR3 covers 16 residues. The V and J ends lost 4 bases and 1 base, in that order; junction bases with no gene match: 7. From germline, CDR1 is SGHTA and CDR2 FQGNSA. The protocol was immunoSEQ multiplex PCR, while the TCRdb copy is restricted to in-frame clones and leaves out a portion. The sample gives more than 140,000 clones, approximately 88% of which show up once; 3% to 4% is in the top ten. The starting material was peripheral blood, obtained on day 0 of MenACWY control vaccination. The sequence came from an adult in good health. The rearrangement uses TRBV7-2 and TRBJ2-1, with TRBD2 matching over 7 bases. For the CDR3, the DNA is TGTGCCAGCAGCTCGAGGGCGGGAGAGTCCTACAATGAGCAGTTCTTC. This codes for CASSSRAGESYNEQFF. Full variable domain (missing parts from reference TRBV7-2 and TRBJ2-1): GAGVSQSPSNKVTEKGKDVELRCDPISGHTALYWYRQSLGQGLEFLIYFQGNSAPDKSGLPSDRFSAERTGGSVSTLTIQRTQQEDSAVYLCASSSRAGESYNEQFFGPGTRLTVL.